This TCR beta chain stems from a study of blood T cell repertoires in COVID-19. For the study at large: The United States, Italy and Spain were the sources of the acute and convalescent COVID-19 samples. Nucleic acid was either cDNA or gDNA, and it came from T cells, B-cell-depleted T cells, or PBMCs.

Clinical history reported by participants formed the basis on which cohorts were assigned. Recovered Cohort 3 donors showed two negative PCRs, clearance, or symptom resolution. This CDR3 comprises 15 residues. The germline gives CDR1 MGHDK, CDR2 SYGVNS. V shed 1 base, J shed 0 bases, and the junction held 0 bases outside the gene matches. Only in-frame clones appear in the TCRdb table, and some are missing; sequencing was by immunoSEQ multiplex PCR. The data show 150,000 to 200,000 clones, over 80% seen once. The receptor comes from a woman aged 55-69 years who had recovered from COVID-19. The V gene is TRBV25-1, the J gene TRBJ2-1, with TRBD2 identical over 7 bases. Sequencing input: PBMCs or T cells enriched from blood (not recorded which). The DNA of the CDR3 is TGTGCCAGCAGTGAATGGGGGGGCTCCTACAATGAGCAGTTCTTC. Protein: CASSEWGGSYNEQFF.